The source of this T cell receptor (beta chain) is a study of cytomegalovirus exposure and HLA in healthy donors. Study-level findings and limits: Investigators reported 164 TCR beta chains as tied to cytomegalovirus. After further analysis at a later stage, 17,000 or so TCR beta sequences were associated with HLA alleles at 0.05 false discovery rate.

In regard to this clone: Its antigen is not identified.

This CDR3 spans 16 amino acids. Germline-derived CDR1 and CDR2 are LNHNV and YYDKDF (reference sequence). The V end was cut by 0 bases, the J end by 3 bases, with 15 bases between. The primer mix had 60 Vbeta and 13 Jbeta primers. Using immunoSEQ multiplex PCR, the repertoire was profiled, and TCRdb retains in-frame clones only, with some absent. The profile covers 150,000 to 200,000 clones, with around 80% appearing a single time and around 1.2% taken by the ten largest. The chain links TRBV15 to TRBJ2-7, with D tentatively TRBD1 (6 bases). The sequenced material came from PBMCs. The clonotype originates from a girl aged 2 to 10 in good health and CMV-seropositive. The CDR3 DNA reads as TGTGCCACCAGCAGAGATTGGGGCAGGGGAGACTACGAGCAGTACTTC. This encodes CATSRDWGRGDYEQYF.